This T cell receptor beta chain emerged from a study of spatial heterogeneity in lung cancer. The overall study: Among detected sequences, beta-chain ones consistently exceeded alpha-chain ones in number. Within raw reads, each unique TCR and UMI combination appeared on average more than ten times. Findings of the study overall: How many expanded intratumoral alpha and beta TCRs were present tracked the tumor mutation count, which was a count of nonsynonymous mutations.

This sample's time point: sample taken at primary tumor resection. The donors, roughly 70 patients with untreated early-stage non-small cell lung cancer, provided the samples. Whole RNA came from tumor, nontumor lung or frozen PBMC and was sequenced without being sorted. TCRdb fed the 5' RACE reads into MiXCR, producing one record per CDR3 protein. Here the sample spans under 9,500 distinct CDR3 sequences, almost 8.5% being singletons. By sample fraction, this clonotype is medium-sized. Its antigen is still unknown. Between the trimmed V and J ends, which lost 2 bases and 2 bases, there was a span of 4 bases. Germline CDR1 is SQVTM and CDR2 is ANQGSEA. CDR3 length equals 11 residues.

The clonotype comes from a male donor with early-stage non-small cell lung cancer. The sample was lung tumor tissue, taken at surgery. V gene TRBV29-1 combines with J gene TRBJ2-7, with D uncertain. The CDR3 nucleotides read TGCAGCGTTGAAAAAACCTACGAGCAGTACTTC. Translation gives CSVEKTYEQYF.